This TCR beta chain was obtained from a study of blood T cells in healthy people across ages. General study findings and limits: One million T cells yielded diversity estimates that were considered underestimates. Higher diversity, along with more naive CD4+ cells, distinguished long-lived donors from aged donors.

The CDR3 totals 15 residues. With 1 base removed from V and 4 bases from J, the gap between germline ends came to 10 bases. Combining a sample-barcoded 5' primer with a J-beta primer mix, a second PCR ran for about 7 to 11 cycles. From the 5' RACE reads, TCRdb called clonotypes with MiXCR, one entry per CDR3 protein. The data contain hundreds of thousands of distinct CDR3 sequences, about 27% of them singletons. To note about this clonotype: Antigen specificity is unknown.

There were healthy Caucasian individuals from Russia, aged about 6 to 100, serving as donors. These data were also filed under a second study, of T cells of mothers and their children. Per that paper: Evidence of persistent microchimeric T cell clones was absent.

The clonotype comes from a boy aged 2 to 9 in good health. Sequencing was carried out using blood. The chain recombines TRBV12-3 or TRBV12-4 with TRBJ1-4; the D is unclear. CDR3 amino acids: CASSLGQILNEKLFF. CDR3 coding DNA: TGTGCCAGCAGTTTAGGGCAGATCCTTAATGAAAAACTGTTTTTT.